This T cell receptor beta chain is from a study of blood T cell repertoires in COVID-19. Profiling relied on immunoSEQ multiplex PCR, and the TCRdb table lists in-frame clones only, not all of them. The table includes 200,000 to 250,000 clones, more than 85% detected once. The trim removed 4 bases at V and 5 bases at J, leaving 2 bases unmatched. This CDR3 is built from 13 residues. Germline CDR1 is MNHEY and CDR2 is SMNVEV (reference sequence). The chain has TRBV27 and TRBJ2-7; 10 positions match TRBD1. What was sequenced was PBMCs or T cells enriched from blood (not recorded which). The source of this sequence is a woman in her twenties or thirties who had recovered from COVID-19. CDR3 region: CASSWDRGNEQYF. CDR3 sequence (DNA): TGTGCCAGCAGTTGGGACAGGGGCAACGAGCAGTACTTC.